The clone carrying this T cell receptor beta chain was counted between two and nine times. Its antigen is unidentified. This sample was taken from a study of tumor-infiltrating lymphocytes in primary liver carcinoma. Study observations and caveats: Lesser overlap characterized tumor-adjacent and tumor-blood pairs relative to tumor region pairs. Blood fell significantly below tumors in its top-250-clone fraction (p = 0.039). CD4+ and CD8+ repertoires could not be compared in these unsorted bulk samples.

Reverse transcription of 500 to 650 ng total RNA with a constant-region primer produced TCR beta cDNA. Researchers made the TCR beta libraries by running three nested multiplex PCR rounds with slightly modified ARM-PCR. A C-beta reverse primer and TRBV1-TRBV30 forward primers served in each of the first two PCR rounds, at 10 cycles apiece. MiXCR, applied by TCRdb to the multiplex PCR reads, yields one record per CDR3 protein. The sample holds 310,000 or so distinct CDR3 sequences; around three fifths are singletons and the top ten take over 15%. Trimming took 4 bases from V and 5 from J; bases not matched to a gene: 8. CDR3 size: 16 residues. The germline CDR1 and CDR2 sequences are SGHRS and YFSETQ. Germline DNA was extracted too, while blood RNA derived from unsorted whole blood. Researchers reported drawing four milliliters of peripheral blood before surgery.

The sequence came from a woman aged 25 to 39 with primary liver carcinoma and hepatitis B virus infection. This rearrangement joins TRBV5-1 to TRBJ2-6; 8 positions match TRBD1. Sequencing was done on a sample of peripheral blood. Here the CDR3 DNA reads TGCGCCAGCAGCAGACAGGGGAGAGAGAGGGCCAACGTCCTGACTTTC. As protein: CASSRQGRERANVLTF.